The following is a TCR beta chain sequence with its context. The antigen remains unidentified. Only in-frame clones appear in the TCRdb table, and some are missing; sequencing was by immunoSEQ multiplex PCR. The sample holds about 180,000 clones, almost 90% seen once. This record belongs to a study of T cell responses to AZD1222 COVID-19 vaccine. General study points: Reports indicate that nearly half of spike-specific TCRs are directed at unmutated variant regions.

The CDR3 is made up of 13 amino acids. V gave up 3 bases and J gave up 7 bases, with 10 bases separating them. CDR1 is MGHRA and CDR2 is YSYEKL in the germline V gene. The sequencing used peripheral blood, collected 28 days after the second AZD1222 dose. V and J are TRBV4-1 and TRBJ1-5, with D tentatively TRBD1 (5 bases). The TCR sequence derives from an adult who received the AZD1222 COVID-19 vaccine. The CDR3, as DNA: TGCGCCAGCAGCCATTCCAGGGAGCAGCCCCAGCATTTT. It codes for CASSHSREQPQHF.